These 26 T cell receptor beta chains came from one sample sequenced in a study of beta chain features in type 1 diabetes. As every portion of the isolated RNA was reverse transcribed, the sequencing read expressed TCRB transcripts. TCRdb keeps only in-frame clones here, not all; method: immunoSEQ multiplex PCR. The sample shows more than 550,000 clones, over 13% of them seen only once. Study findings and constraints: Moderate yet significant TCRB CDR3 shortening was seen in Type 1 diabetes patients in all four CD4+ subsets.

What these receptors recognize is not known. Sample: naive CD4+ T cells from blood. The receptors shown here come from a man in his late teens or twenties with type 1 diabetes.

This clone was seen a handful of times. The chain has TRBV6-6 and TRBJ1-3, with no clear D. The CDR3 totals 12 residues. V lost 6 bases to trimming and J lost 0 bases, with 3 bases between them. CDR1 and CDR2 from the germline V gene are MNHNY and SVGAGI (reference sequence). The CDR3 DNA sequence: TGTGCCAGCAGGGACTCTGGAAACACCATATATTTT. It specifies CASRDSGNTIYF.

This chain connects TRBV27 to TRBJ2-2; D call uncertain. V was clipped by 3 bases and J by 6 bases, with 11 bases between them. Germline CDR1 MNHEY, CDR2 SMNVEV (reference sequence). The CDR3 totals 14 residues. CDR3 sequence reads: CASSFTVKAGELFF. The CDR3 DNA follows: TGTGCCAGCAGTTTCACAGTGAAAGCCGGGGAGCTGTTTTTT.

This clone turned up a few times. The V gene is TRBV6-1, the J gene TRBJ2-3; D gene uncertain. The germline V gene has CDR1 MNHNS and CDR2 SASEGT. This CDR3 comprises 14 residues. Between the trimmed V and J ends, which lost 2 bases and 1 base, there was a span of 7 bases. The chain's CDR3 is CASSESHRTDTQYF. In nucleotides, the CDR3 is TGTGCCAGCAGTGAAAGCCACCGCACAGATACGCAGTATTTT.

This sequence joins TRBV7-9 and TRBJ1-4; TRBD1 is a possible D gene (5 bases). In germline, CDR1 is SEHNR, CDR2 FQNEAQ (reference sequence). The CDR3 has 14 amino acids. The V end was cut by 0 bases, the J end by 8 bases, with 10 bases between. The CDR3 bases are TGTGCCAGCAGCTTAGCCTTCGGGGCGGAAAAACTGTTTTTT. As protein: CASSLAFGAEKLFF.

This clone has only a few counts. The chain uses TRBV11-2 and TRBJ2-6; D may be TRBD1 (6 bases). CDR1 and CDR2 (germline): SGHAT, FQNNGV. The CDR3 is 18 amino acids. Trimming took off 5 bases at V and 2 bases at J, with 19 bases between the two ends. In DNA, the CDR3 is TGTGCCAGCAGCCTATGGGGGCAGGGTTTCGCTGGGGCCAACGTCCTGACTTTC. This encodes CASSLWGQGFAGANVLTF.

The V call is TRBV5-8, the J call TRBJ1-1; D may be TRBD1 (5 bases). The CDR3 spans 14 residues. The germline gives CDR1 SGHTS, CDR2 YDEGEE. V dropped 6 bases and J dropped 4 bases, with 16 bases sitting between them. CDR3 protein: CASTLRGGGTEAFF. The CDR3 DNA sequence: TGTGCCAGCACCCTGCGGGGGGGTGGCACTGAAGCTTTCTTT.

This clone came up a few times. This chain connects TRBV7-2 to TRBJ2-7, with 10 bases that match TRBD1. CDR1 is SGHTA and CDR2 is FQGNSA in the germline V gene. Losses at the gene ends were 5 bases for V and 5 bases for J; bases not matched to a gene: 9. The CDR3 length is 15 residues. The DNA of the CDR3 is TGTGCCAGCAGCGGCCCCGGGACAGGGGTCCACGAGCAGTACTTC. This encodes CASSGPGTGVHEQYF.

V gene TRBV4-2 combines with J gene TRBJ2-7, with TRBD1 matching 8 bases. Germline CDR1 and CDR2: LGHNA and YNFKEQ. The CDR3 totals 15 residues. Unmatched junction bases numbered 10, after V lost 4 bases and J lost 5 bases. As DNA, the CDR3 is TGTGCCAGCAGCCGCGAAGGACAGGGAATCAACGAGCAGTACTTC. Protein: CASSREGQGINEQYF.

This clone was seen a few times. This likely comes from a read error, as the CDR3 has no conserved phenylalanine or tryptophan at its end. It is unclear where the CDR3 begins or ends on the DNA, so no DNA is shown, and the CDR3 is as TCRdb lists it. The chain links TRBV7-8 to TRBJ2-3; the D call of TRBD1 is as the table states it, not checked on the DNA. The CDR3 has 14 amino acids, counting both end residues. The germline gives CDR1 SGHVS, CDR2 FQNEAQ. CDR3 amino acids: CASRSLRGQGVRVL.

This clone was counted between two and nine times. The rearrangement uses TRBV6-6 and TRBJ2-4; D gene unclear. Trimming left V 0 bases short and J 11 bases short, with 11 bases between. The CDR3 sequence is 13 residues long. Germline V lookup: CDR1 MNHNY, CDR2 SVGAGI (reference sequence). The CDR3 spells CASSYSTDQLQYF. DNA of the CDR3: TGTGCCAGCAGTTACTCGACGGATCAGCTTCAGTACTTC.

V and J are TRBV10-3 and TRBJ1-1; D remains unclear. Per germline, CDR1 ENHRY and CDR2 SYGVKD. Trimming took off 0 bases at V and 0 bases at J, with 8 bases between the two ends. The CDR3 spans 15 residues. CDR3 sequence reads: CAISESATMNTEAFF. DNA for the CDR3: TGTGCCATCAGTGAGTCAGCGACCATGAACACTGAAGCTTTCTTT.

The CDR3 nucleotides are TGTGCCAGCTCACCCTTGAGTGCAGATACGCAGTATTTT. Protein sequence: CASSPLSADTQYF. The chain is built from TRBV18 and TRBJ2-3; D gene ambiguous. Trimming stripped 3 bases from V and 4 bases from J, with 8 bases between. CDR3 length: 13 residues. Germline V gene data show CDR1 as KGHSH and CDR2 as LQKENI. The full variable domain, in which reference TRBV18 and TRBJ2-3 provide the parts outside the CDR3, is NAGVMQNPRHLVRRRGQEARLRCSPMKGHSHVYWYRQLPEEGLKFMVYLQKENIIDESGMPKERFSAEFPKEGPSILRIQQVVRGDSAAYFCASSPLSADTQYFGPGTRLTVL.

This chain joins TRBV11-2 and TRBJ2-1, with D tentatively TRBD1 (7 bases). Trimming removed 5 bases from V and 3 bases from J, with 14 bases in between. The CDR3 is made up of 15 amino acids. Germline V gene data show CDR1 as SGHAT and CDR2 as FQNNGV. CDR3 sequence: CASSLTGTGYNEQFF. The CDR3 DNA follows: TGTGCCAGCAGCCTGACAGGGACTGGCTACAATGAGCAGTTCTTC.

Only one count was recorded for this clone. The chain joins TRBV4-1 to TRBJ2-7, with D perhaps TRBD1 (6 bases). Germline CDR1 MGHRA, CDR2 YSYEKL. The CDR3 loop spans 15 amino acids. Trimming shortened V by 3 bases and J by 2 bases, and 14 bases separated the two germline ends. The DNA of the CDR3 is TGCGCCAGCAGCCAGTTACAGGGTACGACCTACGAGCAGTACTTC. Its protein product is CASSQLQGTTYEQYF.

This clone was observed a handful of times. V is TRBV28 and J is TRBJ2-1; 13 nucleotides line up with TRBD2. This CDR3 contains 18 residues. CDR1 and CDR2 (germline): MDHEN, SYDVKM. After removal of 3 bases from V and 0 bases from J, the junction contained 5 bases not matched to a gene. The DNA for the CDR3 is TGTGCCAGCAGTTTCCCGGGACTAGCGGGGAACTCCTACAATGAGCAGTTCTTC. Its protein is CASSFPGLAGNSYNEQFF.

This clone turned up a few times. The V gene is TRBV30, the J gene TRBJ2-7; tentative D call: TRBD1 (6 bases). V was clipped by 5 bases and J by 5 bases, with 22 bases between them. CDR1 and CDR2 from the germline V gene are GTSNPN and SVGIG (reference sequence). The CDR3 length is 15 residues. As DNA, the CDR3 is TGTGCCTGGGACCGGGACATCGTTTCGGGCAACGAGCAGTACTTC. It specifies CAWDRDIVSGNEQYF.

The chain is built from TRBV27 and TRBJ2-1; TRBD2 aligns across 12 bases. The V gene end was trimmed by 5 bases and the J gene end by 8 bases; junction bases not matched to a gene: 7. The length of the CDR3 is 15 residues. CDR1 and CDR2 (germline): MNHEY, SMNVEV (reference sequence). CDR3 nucleotides: TGTGCCAGCAGTACACTAGCGGGAGGCTTGTATGAGCAGTTCTTC. It codes for CASSTLAGGLYEQFF.

This clone was seen more than once but under ten times. The chain has TRBV6-4 and TRBJ1-5; D is unclear. V dropped 2 bases and J dropped 4 bases, with 6 bases sitting between them. The CDR3 is 13 amino acids. The germline gives CDR1 MRHNA, CDR2 SNTAGT. The CDR3 loop reads CASSDEINQPQHF. The CDR3 nucleotides are TGTGCCAGCAGTGACGAGATTAATCAGCCCCAGCATTTT.

A few counts support this clone. The gene calls are TRBV30 and TRBJ1-1, with D unresolved. CDR3 length: 12 amino acids. V was shortened by 8 bases and J by 9 bases, with 19 bases between the two germline ends. The germline V gene encodes CDR1 GTSNPN and CDR2 SVGIG (reference sequence). The CDR3 bases are TGTGCCCGCCAAAACTTCGGAGCCCAAGCTTTCTTT. Protein sequence: CARQNFGAQAFF.

To note about this clone: Other DNA sequences of this sample code for an identical CDR3. The V and J genes are TRBV7-2 and TRBJ2-3, with D hard to call. Germline CDR1 reads SGHTA; CDR2 reads FQGNSA. The CDR3 is 13 amino acids. Trimming shortened V by 5 bases and J by 0 bases, and 6 bases separated the two germline ends. In DNA form, the CDR3 reads TGTGCCAGCAGCCCATACAGCACAGATACGCAGTATTTT. Translation gives CASSPYSTDTQYF.

This chain connects TRBV9 to TRBJ1-3, with 8 bases identical to TRBD1. The CDR3 consists of 17 residues. The germline CDR1 and CDR2 sequences are SGDLS and YYNGEE. With 4 bases clipped from V and 6 bases from J, the junction kept 15 bases outside the gene matches. The CDR3: CASSPGGLGASANTIYF. The CDR3 nucleotides read TGTGCCAGCAGCCCAGGGGGCCTGGGGGCAAGTGCAAACACCATATATTTT.

The chain joins TRBV9 to TRBJ1-2; the D gene is possibly TRBD1 (5 bases). CDR1 is SGDLS and CDR2 is YYNGEE in the germline V gene. CDR3 length: 14 amino acids. Trimming took 0 bases from V and 7 from J, leaving 13 bases between them. CDR3 nucleotides: TGTGCCAGCAGCGTAGCTCCGCAGGGCCCTGGCTACACCTTC. Amino acid sequence: CASSVAPQGPGYTF.

This clone was counted only a few times. The rearrangement joins TRBV5-4 to TRBJ2-7; D is unresolved. The germline gives CDR1 SGHNT, CDR2 YYREEE (reference sequence). Trimming pared 4 bases from V and 5 bases from J, leaving 22 bases between. The CDR3 has 16 residues. CDR3 sequence: CASSPPPPGAQHEQYF. CDR3 DNA: TGTGCCAGCAGCCCACCACCACCGGGCGCTCAACACGAGCAGTACTTC. The complete variable domain, with remaining parts taken from reference TRBV5-4 and TRBJ2-7, reads ETGVTQSPTHLIKTRGQQVTLRCSSQSGHNTVSWYQQALGQGPQFIFQYYREEENGRGNFPPRFSGLQFPNYSSELNVNALELDDSALYLCASSPPPPGAQHEQYFGPGTRLTVT.

There are a few counts of this clone. This chain joins TRBV5-6 and TRBJ1-1; D remains ambiguous. Between the trimmed V and J ends, which lost 1 base and 3 bases, there was a span of 13 bases. CDR1 is SGHDT and CDR2 is YYEEEE in the germline V gene. The CDR3 contains 15 residues. The CDR3 loop is CASSLTDEPYTEAFF. The CDR3 DNA reads TGTGCCAGCAGCTTGACCGACGAGCCTTACACTGAAGCTTTCTTT.

This clone was counted only a few times. The chain links TRBV30 to TRBJ1-1; no clear D. V lost 6 bases and J 5 bases, leaving 7 bases between the germline ends. Germline V gene data show CDR1 as GTSNPN and CDR2 as SVGIG (reference sequence). The CDR3 length is 10 residues. The DNA of the CDR3 is TGTGCCTGTTCGAGGACTGAAGCTTTCTTT. Protein product: CACSRTEAFF.

This clone was observed a few times. The chain links TRBV19 to TRBJ1-5; D gene uncertain. The CDR3 loop spans 12 amino acids. Trimming stripped 6 bases from V and 7 bases from J, with 10 bases between. Germline V lookup: CDR1 LNHDA, CDR2 SQIVND (reference sequence). CDR3 nucleotide sequence: TGTGCCAGTAGGGCCCCCGGGCAGCCCCAGCATTTT. This codes for CASRAPGQPQHF.